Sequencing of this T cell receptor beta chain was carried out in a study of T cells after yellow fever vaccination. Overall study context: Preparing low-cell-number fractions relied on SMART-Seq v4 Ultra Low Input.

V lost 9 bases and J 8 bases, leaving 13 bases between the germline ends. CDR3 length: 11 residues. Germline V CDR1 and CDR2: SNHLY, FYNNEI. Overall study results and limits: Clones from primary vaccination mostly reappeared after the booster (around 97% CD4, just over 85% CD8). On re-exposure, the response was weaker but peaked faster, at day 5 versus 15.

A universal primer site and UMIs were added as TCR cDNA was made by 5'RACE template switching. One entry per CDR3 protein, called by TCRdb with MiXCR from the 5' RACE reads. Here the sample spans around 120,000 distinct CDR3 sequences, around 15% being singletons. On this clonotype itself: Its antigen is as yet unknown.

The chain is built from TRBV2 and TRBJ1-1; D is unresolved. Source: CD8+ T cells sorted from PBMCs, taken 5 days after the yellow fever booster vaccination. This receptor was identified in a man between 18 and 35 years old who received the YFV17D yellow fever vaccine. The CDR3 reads CARSRNREAFF. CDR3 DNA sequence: TGTGCCAGGAGTAGGAACAGAGAAGCTTTCTTT.